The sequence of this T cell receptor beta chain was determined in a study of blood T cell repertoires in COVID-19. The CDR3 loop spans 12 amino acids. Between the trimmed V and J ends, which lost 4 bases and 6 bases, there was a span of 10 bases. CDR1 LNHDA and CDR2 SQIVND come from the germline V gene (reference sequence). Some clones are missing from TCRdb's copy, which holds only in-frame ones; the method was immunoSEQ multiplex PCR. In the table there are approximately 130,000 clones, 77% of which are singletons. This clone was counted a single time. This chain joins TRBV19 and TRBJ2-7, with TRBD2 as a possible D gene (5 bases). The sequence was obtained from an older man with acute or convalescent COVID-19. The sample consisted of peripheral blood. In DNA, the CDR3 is TGTGCCAGTAGTACGCGGGCCTCCGAGCAGTACTTC. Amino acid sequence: CASSTRASEQYF.